Listed below are T cell receptor beta chains from one sample, sequenced in a study of cytomegalovirus exposure and HLA in healthy donors. Profiling relied on immunoSEQ multiplex PCR, and the TCRdb table lists in-frame clones only, not all of them. The sample lists over 250,000 clones, around 86% seen once, with 3.5% to 4% in the top ten. The sequencing sample was made of PBMCs. The source is a man in his forties in good health and CMV-seropositive. The CDR3 runs from the conserved cysteine through the conserved F or W. Fields, in order: V gene, clone size, D gene, J gene, CDR3 DNA, CDR3 protein. A D gene is named only where the DNA matches it firmly. Expanded clones get a size class; other rows say once, few or many, or leave the size out.

v_call: TRBV4-1; clone_size: .; d_call: TRBD2; j_call: TRBJ2-2; cdr3_nt: TGCGCCAGCAGCCATAGACTAGCGACCGGGGAGCTGTTTTTT; cdr3_aa: CASSHRLATGELFF
v_call: TRBV9; clone_size: .; d_call: .; j_call: TRBJ2-5; cdr3_nt: TGTGCCAGCAGCGTAGGGACACTCCAAGAGACCCAGTACTTC; cdr3_aa: CASSVGTLQETQYF
v_call: TRBV11-2; clone_size: .; d_call: .; j_call: TRBJ2-2; cdr3_nt: TGTGCCAGCACCCACAGGGAAAGGGACACCGGGGAGCTGTTTTTT; cdr3_aa: CASTHRERDTGELFF
v_call: TRBV28; clone_size: once; d_call: TRBD2; j_call: TRBJ2-5; cdr3_nt: TGTGCCAGCAGTTCTAGCGGGAGAGGAGAGACCCAGTACTTC; cdr3_aa: CASSSSGRGETQYF
v_call: TRBV7-9; clone_size: .; d_call: TRBD2; j_call: TRBJ2-2; cdr3_nt: TGTGCCAGCAGCTTATCGAACGGGAGGGCAGCCGGGGAGCTGTTTTTT; cdr3_aa: CASSLSNGRAAGELFF
v_call: TRBV30; clone_size: .; d_call: .; j_call: TRBJ2-7; cdr3_nt: TGTGCCTGGAGTGTAGGAGGGGACTCCTACGAGCAGTACTTC; cdr3_aa: CAWSVGGDSYEQYF
v_call: TRBV6-5; clone_size: .; d_call: .; j_call: TRBJ1-5; cdr3_nt: TGTGCCAGCAGTTTACTAAATGGGAATCAGCCCCAGCATTTT; cdr3_aa: CASSLLNGNQPQHF
v_call: TRBV7-2; clone_size: .; d_call: TRBD1; j_call: TRBJ2-7; cdr3_nt: TGTGCCAGCAGCCAAGACAGGGCCTACGAACAGTACTTC; cdr3_aa: CASSQDRAYEQYF
v_call: TRBV27; clone_size: .; d_call: TRBD2; j_call: TRBJ2-1; cdr3_nt: TGTGCCAGCAGTTCCGGGACTACGCGTTACAATGAGCAGTTCTTC; cdr3_aa: CASSSGTTRYNEQFF
v_call: TRBV7-9; clone_size: once; d_call: .; j_call: TRBJ1-2; cdr3_nt: TGTGCCAGCAGCCTACAGGGAAATGGCTACACCTTC; cdr3_aa: CASSLQGNGYTF
v_call: TRBV7-9; clone_size: .; d_call: TRBD2; j_call: TRBJ2-2; cdr3_nt: TGTGCCAGCAGCGTCCGACTAGCGGGAGGGACGAACACCGGGGAGCTGTTTTTT; cdr3_aa: CASSVRLAGGTNTGELFF
v_call: TRBV27; clone_size: .; d_call: TRBD2; j_call: TRBJ2-1; cdr3_nt: TGTGCCAGCAGTTTAGTCGGGAGGGGCAATGAGCAGTTCTTC; cdr3_aa: CASSLVGRGNEQFF
v_call: TRBV28; clone_size: .; d_call: TRBD2; j_call: TRBJ2-7; cdr3_nt: TGTGCCAGCAGTTTATTAGGGGAGGGGCGTTCCTACGAGCAGTACTTC; cdr3_aa: CASSLLGEGRSYEQYF
v_call: TRBV9; clone_size: .; d_call: TRBD1; j_call: TRBJ2-5; cdr3_nt: TGTGCCAGCAGCGCCTCGGGACAGGGTGGGAGGGAGACCCAGTACTTC; cdr3_aa: CASSASGQGGRETQYF
v_call: TRBV6-1; clone_size: .; d_call: TRBD1; j_call: TRBJ1-2; cdr3_nt: TGTGCCAGCAGCACAGGGGGCGCAGGCTACACCTTC; cdr3_aa: CASSTGGAGYTF
v_call: TRBV6-5; clone_size: .; d_call: .; j_call: TRBJ2-1; cdr3_nt: TGTGCCAGCAGCCAACGGGACTTGGGAGAGTTCTTC; cdr3_aa: CASSQRDLGEFF
v_call: TRBV6-6; clone_size: .; d_call: .; j_call: TRBJ2-7; cdr3_nt: TGTGCCAGCAGTCCGAGGGGGGGGCTGAGCTCCTACGAGCAGTACTTC; cdr3_aa: CASSPRGGLSSYEQYF
v_call: TRBV28; clone_size: .; d_call: TRBD2; j_call: TRBJ2-5; cdr3_nt: TGTGCCAGCAGTTTGGGTAGCGGGAGGGTTTACCAAGAGACCCAGTACTTC; cdr3_aa: CASSLGSGRVYQETQYF
v_call: TRBV5-1; clone_size: .; d_call: .; j_call: TRBJ2-7; cdr3_nt: TGCGCCAGCAGCGTCTTGATTTTTGTACAGGGTACCGACGAGCAGTACTTC; cdr3_aa: CASSVLIFVQGTDEQYF
v_call: TRBV5-5; clone_size: .; d_call: .; j_call: TRBJ1-5; cdr3_nt: TGTGCCAGCAGCTTGGCGGCGCGGGGTGGCAATCAGCCCCAGCATTTT; cdr3_aa: CASSLAARGGNQPQHF